This T cell receptor beta chain was sequenced during a study of T cell responses to AZD1222 COVID-19 vaccine. Germline lookup yields CDR1 MNHEY and CDR2 SMNVEV (reference sequence). V lost 3 bases, J lost 5 bases, and 7 bases stayed unmatched. The CDR3 is 15 residues long. Measured with immunoSEQ multiplex PCR; TCRdb has only the in-frame clones, and not every one. The sample lists about 82,000 clones; 70% to 90% were seen once. This receptor was taken from an adult in good health. The input for sequencing was peripheral blood, taken on day 0 of AZD1222 vaccination. The rearrangement links TRBV27 to TRBJ2-5; 9 nucleotides line up with TRBD2. The CDR3 coding sequence is TGTGCCAGCAGTTTTCGGCTAGCGGGGTTTGAGACCCAGTACTTC. This sequence encodes CASSFRLAGFETQYF.